Detailed here is one T cell receptor (beta chain). The V and J ends lost 2 bases and 2 bases respectively, with 10 bases between them. This CDR3 has 14 residues. The germline V gene has CDR1 MNHEY and CDR2 SVGEGT. The record originates from a study of blood T cell repertoires in COVID-19. The method was immunoSEQ multiplex PCR; TCRdb's version includes in-frame clones alone and lacks a portion of them. The top ten hold roughly 5% of the sample, which has 200,000 to 250,000 clones, approximately 81% seen once. The J gene is TRBJ2-7, the V gene TRBV6-2 or TRBV6-3, with no clear D. The sequenced sample was peripheral blood. The source is a woman aged 55 to 70 who had recovered from COVID-19. The CDR3 DNA sequence: TGTGCCAGCAGTTACGCTCCGAGGCCCTACGAGCAGTACTTC. This translates into CASSYAPRPYEQYF.